Included here is one TCR beta chain sequence, with context. Its specificity is unknown. The data belong to a study of cytomegalovirus exposure and HLA in healthy donors. Notes on the study in general: Earlier analysis looked at TCR beta V segments, and most were productive about 87% or about 30% of the time.

Both 60 Vbeta primers and 13 Jbeta primers went into the PCR. The assay was immunoSEQ multiplex PCR, and TCRdb's table has in-frame clones only and misses some. Of under 200,000 clones in the sample, around 82% were seen once. Sample: PBMCs. The TCR was taken from a man aged 25-45 years in good health and CMV-seronegative.

The CDR3 coding sequence is TGTGCCAGTAGTCTGAGGGGGATTCGAAACTACGAGCAGTACTTC. This translates into CASSLRGIRNYEQYF. The chain recombines TRBV19 with TRBJ2-5; D is possibly TRBD1 (6 bases). The DNA end is a closer match to TRBJ2-7, so the J assignment may be wrong. The CDR3 covers 15 residues. The germline V gene has CDR1 LNHDA and CDR2 SQIVND (reference sequence).